This T cell receptor (beta chain) was identified in a study of memory CD4+ T cells and cytomegalovirus serostatus. After removal of 4 bases from V and 3 bases from J, the junction contained 10 bases not matched to a gene. This CDR3 region has 16 residues. The germline CDR1 and CDR2 sequences are SGHNT and YYREEE (reference sequence). Original methodology: After removing out-of-frame reads, 2 million to 2.5 million distinct TCRbeta sequences remained. The protocol was immunoSEQ multiplex PCR, while the TCRdb copy is restricted to in-frame clones and leaves out a portion. Clone size and the V and J calls come from that table; the DNA yielded D and trimming. The repertoire holds about 41,000 clones, around 79% seen once, with 0.79% in the top ten. General study results and limits: CD4+ memory repertoires contained about 40% of the roughly 160 reported CMV TCRbeta sequences. Median bootstrapped AUC for CMV status was approximately 0.96 originally, approximately 0.93 US-trained.

Single viable CD3+CD4+CD8-CD45RO+ cells were sorted as the memory CD4+ T cells. Notes on this clone: Its target is not known.

The clonotype originates from an adult in good health and CMV-seronegative. The specimen was memory CD4+ T cells from blood. The chain recombines TRBV5-4 with TRBJ2-7; 10 nucleotides match TRBD1. The CDR3 region is CASSRPGTGAIYEQYF. CDR3 sequence (DNA): TGTGCCAGCAGCCGCCCCGGGACAGGGGCGATCTACGAGCAGTACTTC.